The 19 T cell receptor beta chains listed next were all sequenced from one sample in a study of blood T cell repertoires in COVID-19 (dated by TCRdb to about 2020). Library preparation employed the immunoSEQ multiplex PCR assay. Held by TCRdb, this immuneACCESS table contains in-frame sequences only and omits some clones. Under half of the omission traces to an unresolved V gene where checked; the cause of the rest is unknown. This sample has fewer than 200,000 clones in its table, and 70% to 90% of those were observed once. Less than 3.5% of the sample rests with the top ten. The sequenced sample consisted of peripheral blood. Receptor source: a man aged 40-55 years with active or convalescent COVID-19.

This chain joins TRBV6-1 and TRBJ2-3, with 9 bases identical to TRBD2. From germline, CDR1 is MNHNS and CDR2 SASEGT. V shed 0 bases and J 3 bases; nucleotides not matched to a gene: 10. The CDR3 covers 18 residues. CDR3 sequence reads: CASSEASGGGAGTDTQYF. The CDR3 DNA is TGTGCCAGCAGTGAAGCGTCTGGCGGGGGGGCCGGAACAGATACGCAGTATTTT.

This clone showed up just once. The chain employs TRBV2 and TRBJ1-2, with D tentatively TRBD1 (5 bases). Germline CDR1 is SNHLY and CDR2 is FYNNEI. V lost 1 base, J lost 7 bases, and 13 bases lay in between. The CDR3 has 14 amino acids. The CDR3 region has the DNA TGTGCCAGCAGTGAAGATCAGGGAAACCTTGGCTACACCTTC. This codes for CASSEDQGNLGYTF.

This rearrangement joins TRBV6-4 to TRBJ1-5; 8 bases are a match to TRBD1. Germline trimming cut 9 bases from V and 6 bases from J; bases unmatched to any gene: 13. The CDR3 sequence is 15 residues long. The germline V gene encodes CDR1 MRHNA and CDR2 SNTAGT. The CDR3 protein is CASSAAGGIGQPQHF. Written as DNA, the CDR3 is TGTGCCAGTTCCGCCGCAGGGGGCATCGGTCAGCCCCAGCATTTT.

The rearrangement uses TRBV3-1 (or the pseudogene TRBV3-2) and TRBJ2-2; no reliable D call. Trimming removed 2 bases at V and 4 bases at J, with 5 bases between. This CDR3 contains 13 residues. The germline CDR1 and CDR2 sequences are LGHDT and YNNKEL (reference sequence). CDR3 sequence reads: CASSQISTGELFF. The DNA of the CDR3 is TGTGCCAGCAGCCAAATATCCACCGGGGAGCTGTTTTTT.

About this clone itself: Sequence at one end of the junction differs from germline and may be a read error. This chain connects TRBV29-1 to TRBJ2-1; 12 bases line up with TRBD2. This CDR3 spans 18 amino acids. Germline V gene sequence: CDR1 SQVTM, CDR2 ANQGSEA. The CDR3 nucleotides are TGCAGCGTAGAAGGGTCCCTAGCGGGGGGGCCAAATTACAATGAGCAGTTCTTC. It is translated as CSVEGSLAGGPNYNEQFF.

Here the CDR3 DNA reads TGTGCCAGCAGCGTTTCAGGGGGTAGGTCGGAGACCCAGTACTTC. Protein sequence: CASSVSGGRSETQYF. The chain recombines TRBV13 with TRBJ2-5, with 7 bases lining up with TRBD1. The CDR3 has 15 amino acids. Germline CDR1 and CDR2: PRHDT and FYEKMQ (reference sequence). V trimming: 5 bases; J trimming: 5 bases; junction bases outside the gene matches: 11.

The gene calls are TRBV24-1 and TRBJ2-7, with D possibly being TRBD1 (6 bases). This CDR3 region has 15 residues. Trimming stripped 3 bases from V and 2 bases from J, with 13 bases between. Germline assignment: CDR1 KGHDR and CDR2 SFDVKD. CDR3 nucleotides: TGTGCCACCAGTGATCCTGGACAGTCCCCCTACGAGCAGTACTTC. This encodes CATSDPGQSPYEQYF.

The chain employs TRBV19 and TRBJ2-4, with a tentative D call TRBD2 (6 bases). CDR3 size: 15 residues. V was shortened by 5 bases and J by 1 base, with 12 bases between the two germline ends. Germline loops: CDR1 LNHDA, CDR2 SQIVND (reference sequence). The CDR3 region has the DNA TGTGCCAGTAGTTCGGGGAGGCTGGCCAAAAACATTCAGTACTTC. It encodes CASSSGRLAKNIQYF.

The chain employs TRBV6-4 and TRBJ1-2; TRBD1 agrees at 7 bases. Germline V gene sequence: CDR1 MRHNA, CDR2 SNTAGT. This CDR3 comprises 15 residues. The V gene end was trimmed by 2 bases and the J gene end by 7 bases; junction bases not matched to a gene: 10. The CDR3 spells CASSDGDDRVGGYTF. For the CDR3, the DNA is TGTGCCAGCAGTGACGGCGACGACAGGGTGGGTGGCTACACCTTC.

This chain connects TRBV28 to TRBJ2-5, with 10 bases matching TRBD1. J lost 4 bases, V lost 5 bases, and 7 bases had no gene match. CDR1 and CDR2 (germline): MDHEN, SYDVKM. This CDR3 has 15 residues. The CDR3 region has the DNA TGTGCCAGCAGTCAGACAGGGGGCGGATCAGAGACCCAGTACTTC. Its translation: CASSQTGGGSETQYF.

J is TRBJ1-5 and V is TRBV4-1, with a possible D match to TRBD1 (5 bases). This CDR3 contains 18 residues. The V end was cut by 0 bases, the J end by 2 bases, with 17 bases between. CDR1 MGHRA and CDR2 YSYEKL come from the germline V gene. CDR3 sequence (DNA): TGCGCCAGCAGCCAAGATAATGAGCTTCAGGGCGGCAATCAGCCCCAGCATTTT. It is translated as CASSQDNELQGGNQPQHF.

This chain uses TRBV30 with TRBJ2-7; the match to TRBD1 covers 7 bases. The length of the CDR3 is 14 residues. V lost 2 bases and J lost 3; bases outside the gene matches: 7. The germline CDR1 and CDR2 sequences are GTSNPN and SVGIG (reference sequence). For the CDR3, the DNA is TGTGCCTGGAGTTTAGCCGGGACAGACTACGAGCAGTACTTC. It yields the protein CAWSLAGTDYEQYF.

The CDR3 bases are TGTGCCAGCACCAAATTCGGGAATACGCAGTATTTT. Protein sequence: CASTKFGNTQYF. The chain joins TRBV2 to TRBJ2-3; tentatively, D is TRBD2 (5 bases). CDR1 is SNHLY, CDR2 FYNNEI, per germline. The CDR3 has 12 amino acids. V lost 7 bases and J lost 7, with 12 bases in between.

V gene TRBV9 combines with J gene TRBJ2-7; 7 bases fit TRBD1. Germline lookup yields CDR1 SGDLS and CDR2 YYNGEE. J gave up 4 bases and V 2 bases, and 9 bases lay outside the gene matches. This CDR3 is 15 amino acids long. The CDR3 bases are TGTGCCAGCAGCGTCCCTCGACAGGGTGTATACGAGCAGTACTTC. Amino acids: CASSVPRQGVYEQYF.

The chain employs TRBV30 and TRBJ2-6; D perhaps matches TRBD1 (5 bases). Trimming stripped 2 bases from V and 1 base from J, with 15 bases between. Germline loops: CDR1 GTSNPN, CDR2 SVGIG (reference sequence). This CDR3 is 17 amino acids long. The CDR3 protein is CAWSRARASSGANVLTF. CDR3 sequence (DNA): TGTGCCTGGAGTCGGGCCAGGGCATCTTCTGGGGCCAACGTCCTGACTTTC. The complete variable domain, with remaining parts taken from reference TRBV30 and TRBJ2-6, reads SQTIHQWPATLVQPVGSPLSLECTVEGTSNPNLYWYRQAAGRGLQLLFYSVGIGQISSEVPQNLSASRPQDRQFILSSKKLLLSDSGFYLCAWSRARASSGANVLTFGAGSRLTVL.

This clone has only one observation. The J gene is TRBJ2-1, the V gene TRBV11-2; 8 nucleotides match TRBD1. Germline trimming cut 5 bases from V and 0 bases from J; bases unmatched to any gene: 9. The CDR3 runs 17 residues. Germline CDR1 and CDR2: SGHAT and FQNNGV. This CDR3 is CASSPGTGRSSYNEQFF. CDR3 nucleotide sequence: TGTGCCAGCAGCCCGGGGACAGGTCGAAGCTCCTACAATGAGCAGTTCTTC.

The chain employs TRBV27 and TRBJ1-6; TRBD1 agrees at 8 bases. Looked up from germline, CDR1 is MNHEY and CDR2 is SMNVEV (reference sequence). V shed 5 bases, J shed 11 bases, and the junction held 8 bases outside the gene matches. The CDR3 runs 14 residues. CDR3 residues: CASSPDRGRPPLHF. In DNA form, the CDR3 reads TGTGCCAGCAGTCCCGACAGGGGAAGGCCACCCCTCCACTTT.

This chain uses TRBV7-9 with TRBJ1-3; D remains unclear. The CDR3 extends over 15 amino acids. CDR1 is SEHNR and CDR2 is FQNEAQ in the germline V gene (reference sequence). Trimming pared 2 bases from V and 0 bases from J, leaving 8 bases between. CDR3 sequence (DNA): TGTGCCAGCAGCTTAAATTTCGGCTCTGGAAACACCATATATTTT. Translated, it gives CASSLNFGSGNTIYF.

V and J are TRBV11-2 and TRBJ1-2; 8 nucleotides align to TRBD1. V lost 6 bases, J lost 4 bases, and 10 bases stayed unmatched. Per germline, CDR1 SGHAT and CDR2 FQNNGV. The CDR3 has 15 residues. CDR3 region: CASRSLTGVGYGYTF. CDR3 bases: TGTGCCAGCAGGTCTCTGACAGGGGTTGGCTATGGCTACACCTTC. Looking up the rest from reference TRBV11-2 and TRBJ1-2 gives the full variable domain: EAGVAQSPRYKIIEKRQSVAFWCNPISGHATLYWYQQILGQGPKLLIQFQNNGVVDDSQLPKDRFSAERLKGVDSTLKIQPAKLEDSAVYLCASRSLTGVGYGYTFGSGTRLTVV.